This TCR beta chain was observed in a study of control samples from healthy donors and cancer patients. J was trimmed by 4 bases and V by 2 bases; bases with no gene match: 5. This CDR3 comprises 15 residues. CDR1 and CDR2 (germline): SGHTA, FQGNSA. TCRdb keeps only in-frame clones here, not all; method: immunoSEQ multiplex PCR. The sample has some 250,000 clones, over 75% seen once. This clone came up a few times. The rearrangement links TRBV7-2 to TRBJ2-3; TRBD1 matches 8 bases. This TCR came from a woman aged 55-70 years with lung cancer. The sample consisted of PBMCs. CDR3 DNA: TGTGCCAGCAGCTTACAACAGGGGGTAGCAGATACGCAGTATTTT. Translating it yields CASSLQQGVADTQYF.